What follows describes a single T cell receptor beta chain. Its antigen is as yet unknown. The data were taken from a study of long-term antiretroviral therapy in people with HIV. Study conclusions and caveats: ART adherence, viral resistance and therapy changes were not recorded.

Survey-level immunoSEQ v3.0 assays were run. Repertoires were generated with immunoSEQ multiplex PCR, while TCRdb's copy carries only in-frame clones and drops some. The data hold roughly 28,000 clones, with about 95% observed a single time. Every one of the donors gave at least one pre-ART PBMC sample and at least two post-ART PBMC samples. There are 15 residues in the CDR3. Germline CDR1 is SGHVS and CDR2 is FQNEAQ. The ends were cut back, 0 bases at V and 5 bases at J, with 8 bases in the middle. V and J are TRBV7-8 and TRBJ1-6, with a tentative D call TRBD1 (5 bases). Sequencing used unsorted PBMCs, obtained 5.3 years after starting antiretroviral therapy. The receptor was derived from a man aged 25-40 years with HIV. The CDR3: CASSLAGRDNSPLHF. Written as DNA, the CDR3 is TGTGCCAGCAGCTTAGCGGGCAGGGATAATTCACCCCTCCACTTT.